Sequencing of this TCR beta chain was carried out in a study of OX40 agonist ivuxolimab in advanced cancers. CDR3 length equals 14 residues. CDR1 is SGHTA and CDR2 is FQGNSA in the germline V gene. Between the trimmed V and J ends, which lost 5 bases and 7 bases, there was a span of 17 bases. Using immunoSEQ multiplex PCR, the repertoire was profiled, and TCRdb retains in-frame clones only, with some absent. The table shows over 20,000 clones, with almost 85% occurring only once. The sampling schedule covered blood at baseline, cycle 4 day 1, and cycle 7 day 1. This material consisted of CD4+ or CD8+ T cells sorted from blood, taken in a trial of the OX40 agonist ivuxolimab. This TCR was sampled from an adult with an advanced solid tumor such as melanoma, head and neck, liver or kidney cancer. V is TRBV7-2 and J is TRBJ1-2; tentatively, D is TRBD1 (5 bases). The CDR3 here is CASSQGTGGSGYTF. DNA of the CDR3: TGTGCCAGCAGCCAGGGAACCGGGGGTTCTGGCTACACCTTC.